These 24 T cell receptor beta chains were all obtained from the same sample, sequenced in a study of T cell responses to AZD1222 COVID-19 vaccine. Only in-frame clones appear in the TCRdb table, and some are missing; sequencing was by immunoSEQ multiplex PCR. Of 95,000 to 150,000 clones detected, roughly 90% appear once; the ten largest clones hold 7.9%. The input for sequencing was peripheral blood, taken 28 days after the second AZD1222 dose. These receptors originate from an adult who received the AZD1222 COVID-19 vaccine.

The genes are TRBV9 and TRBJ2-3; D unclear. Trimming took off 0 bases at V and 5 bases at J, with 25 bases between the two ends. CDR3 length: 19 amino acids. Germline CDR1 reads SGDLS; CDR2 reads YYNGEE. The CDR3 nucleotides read TGTGCCAGCAGCGTAGCCTCCGGTGTATTGGGGTCTCGCAGAGATACGCAGTATTTT. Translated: CASSVASGVLGSRRDTQYF.

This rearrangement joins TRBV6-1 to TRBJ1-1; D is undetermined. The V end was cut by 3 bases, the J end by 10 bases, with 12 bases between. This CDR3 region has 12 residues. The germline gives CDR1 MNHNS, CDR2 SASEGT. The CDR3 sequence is CASSDPRRGAFF. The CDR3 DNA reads TGTGCCAGCAGTGATCCTCGTAGAGGAGCTTTCTTT.

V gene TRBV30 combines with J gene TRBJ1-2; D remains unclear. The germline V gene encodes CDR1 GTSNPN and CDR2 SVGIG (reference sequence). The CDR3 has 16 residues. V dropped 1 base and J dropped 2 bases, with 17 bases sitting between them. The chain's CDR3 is CAWSGVEEEDNYGYTF. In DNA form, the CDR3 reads TGTGCCTGGAGTGGGGTGGAGGAAGAAGACAACTATGGCTACACCTTC.

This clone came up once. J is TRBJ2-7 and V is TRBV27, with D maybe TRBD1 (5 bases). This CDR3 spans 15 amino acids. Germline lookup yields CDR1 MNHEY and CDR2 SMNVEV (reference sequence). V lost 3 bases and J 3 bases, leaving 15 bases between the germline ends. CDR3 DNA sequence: TGTGCCAGCAGTTTTTCGGCTTGGGGCCTCTACGAGCAGTACTTC. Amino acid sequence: CASSFSAWGLYEQYF.

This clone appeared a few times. CDR3: CASSGAGRDTEAFF. DNA of the CDR3: TGTGCCAGCAGCGGGGCCGGTCGGGACACTGAAGCTTTCTTT. This sequence joins TRBV5-6 and TRBJ1-1, with D maybe TRBD1 (5 bases). The CDR3 consists of 14 residues. The V end lost 4 bases, the J end lost 3 bases, and 13 bases lay between the germline ends. Germline CDR1 is SGHDT and CDR2 is YYEEEE. Supplemented by reference TRBV5-6 and TRBJ1-1, the full variable domain reads DAGVTQSPTHLIKTRGQQVTLRCSPKSGHDTVSWYQQALGQGPQFIFQYYEEEERQRGNFPDRFSGHQFPNYSSELNVNALLLGDSALYLCASSGAGRDTEAFFGQGTRLTVV.

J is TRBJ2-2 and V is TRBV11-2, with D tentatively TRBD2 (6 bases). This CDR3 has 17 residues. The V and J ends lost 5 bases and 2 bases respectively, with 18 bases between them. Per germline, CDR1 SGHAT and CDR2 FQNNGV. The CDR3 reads CASSPGDLRDNTGELFF. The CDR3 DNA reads TGTGCCAGCAGCCCCGGTGACTTGCGGGATAACACCGGGGAGCTGTTTTTT.

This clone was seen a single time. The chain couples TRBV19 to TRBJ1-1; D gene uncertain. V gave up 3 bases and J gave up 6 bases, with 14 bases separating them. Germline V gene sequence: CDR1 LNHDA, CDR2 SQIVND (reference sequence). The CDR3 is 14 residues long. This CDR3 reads CASSMSPGWAEAFF. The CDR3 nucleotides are TGTGCCAGTAGTATGAGCCCGGGGTGGGCTGAAGCTTTCTTT.

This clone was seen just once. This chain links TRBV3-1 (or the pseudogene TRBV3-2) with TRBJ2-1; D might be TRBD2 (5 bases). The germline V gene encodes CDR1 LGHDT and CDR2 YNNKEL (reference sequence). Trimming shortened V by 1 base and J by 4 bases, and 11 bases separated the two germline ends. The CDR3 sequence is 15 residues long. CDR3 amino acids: CASSQGSGGYNEQFF. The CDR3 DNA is TGTGCCAGCAGCCAAGGTAGTGGAGGATACAATGAGCAGTTCTTC.

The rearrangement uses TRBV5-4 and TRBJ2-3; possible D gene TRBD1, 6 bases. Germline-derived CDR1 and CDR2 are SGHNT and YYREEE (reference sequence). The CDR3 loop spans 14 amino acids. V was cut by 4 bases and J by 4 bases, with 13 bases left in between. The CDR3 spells CASSQQQGADTQYF. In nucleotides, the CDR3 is TGTGCCAGCAGCCAACAACAGGGCGCAGATACGCAGTATTTT.

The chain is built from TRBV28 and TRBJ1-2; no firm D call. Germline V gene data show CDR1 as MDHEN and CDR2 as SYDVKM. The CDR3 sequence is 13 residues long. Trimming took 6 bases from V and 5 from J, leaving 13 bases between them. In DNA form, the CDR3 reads TGTGCCAGCAGCACGGGCCAGAGATATGGCTACACCTTC. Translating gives CASSTGQRYGYTF.

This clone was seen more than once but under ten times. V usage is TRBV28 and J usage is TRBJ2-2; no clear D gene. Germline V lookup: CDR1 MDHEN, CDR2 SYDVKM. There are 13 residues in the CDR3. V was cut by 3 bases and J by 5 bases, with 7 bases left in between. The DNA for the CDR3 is TGTGCCAGCAGTTTGACCGGGACCGGGGAGCTGTTTTTT. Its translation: CASSLTGTGELFF.

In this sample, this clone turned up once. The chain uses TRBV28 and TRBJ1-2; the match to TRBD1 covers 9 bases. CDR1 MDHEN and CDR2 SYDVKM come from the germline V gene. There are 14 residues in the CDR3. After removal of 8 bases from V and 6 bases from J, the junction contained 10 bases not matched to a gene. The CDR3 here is CASENGDRENGYTF. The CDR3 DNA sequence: TGTGCCAGCGAGAATGGGGACAGGGAAAATGGCTACACCTTC.

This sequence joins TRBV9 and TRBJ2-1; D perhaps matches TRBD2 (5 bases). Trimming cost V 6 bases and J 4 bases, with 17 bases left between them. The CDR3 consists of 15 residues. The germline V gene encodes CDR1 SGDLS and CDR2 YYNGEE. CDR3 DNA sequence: TGTGCCAGCAACCGCGAGCCCCGAGGGTACAATGAGCAGTTCTTC. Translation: CASNREPRGYNEQFF.

CDR3 sequence reads: CATSSLTAVSYNEQFF. The CDR3 DNA reads as TGTGCCACCAGCAGCCTTACAGCAGTCTCCTACAATGAGCAGTTCTTC. This rearrangement joins TRBV15 to TRBJ2-1; D is unresolved. V was cut by 3 bases and J by 0 bases, with 12 bases left in between. Germline V gene sequence: CDR1 LNHNV, CDR2 YYDKDF (reference sequence). The CDR3 runs 16 residues.

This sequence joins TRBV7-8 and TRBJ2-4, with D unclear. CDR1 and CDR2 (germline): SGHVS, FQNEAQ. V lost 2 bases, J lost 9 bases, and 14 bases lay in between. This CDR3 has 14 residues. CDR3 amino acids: CASSLSTLDGIQYF. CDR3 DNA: TGTGCCAGCAGCTTATCCACATTGGATGGCATTCAGTACTTC.

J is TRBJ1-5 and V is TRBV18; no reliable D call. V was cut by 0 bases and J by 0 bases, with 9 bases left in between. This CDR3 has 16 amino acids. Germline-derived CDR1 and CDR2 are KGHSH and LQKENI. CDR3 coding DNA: TGTGCCAGCTCACCACCGGGCGCCCATAGCAATCAGCCCCAGCATTTT. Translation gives CASSPPGAHSNQPQHF.

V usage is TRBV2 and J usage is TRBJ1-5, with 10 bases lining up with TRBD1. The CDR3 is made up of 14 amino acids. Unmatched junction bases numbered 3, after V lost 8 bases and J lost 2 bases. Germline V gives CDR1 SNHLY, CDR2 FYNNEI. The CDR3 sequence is CASAGTGGNQPQHF. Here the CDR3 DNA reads TGTGCCAGCGCCGGGACAGGGGGCAATCAGCCCCAGCATTTT.

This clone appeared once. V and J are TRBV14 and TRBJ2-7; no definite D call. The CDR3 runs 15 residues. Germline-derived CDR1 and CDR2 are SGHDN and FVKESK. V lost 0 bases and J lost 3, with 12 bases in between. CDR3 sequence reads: CASSQDKGFGYEQYF. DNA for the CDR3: TGTGCCAGCAGCCAAGATAAGGGATTCGGCTACGAGCAGTACTTC.

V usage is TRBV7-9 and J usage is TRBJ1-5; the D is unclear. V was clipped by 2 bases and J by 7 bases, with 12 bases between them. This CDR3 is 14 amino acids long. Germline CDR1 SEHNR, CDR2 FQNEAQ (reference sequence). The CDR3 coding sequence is TGTGCCAGCAGCTTATGGGGTAATGAGCAGCCCCAGCATTTT. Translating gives CASSLWGNEQPQHF.

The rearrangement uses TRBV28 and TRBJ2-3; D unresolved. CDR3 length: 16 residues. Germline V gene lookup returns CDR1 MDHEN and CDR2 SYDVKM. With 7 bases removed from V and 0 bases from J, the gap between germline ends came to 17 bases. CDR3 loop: CASTLWGPASTDTQYF. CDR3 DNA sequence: TGTGCCAGCACATTATGGGGTCCGGCCAGCACAGATACGCAGTATTTT. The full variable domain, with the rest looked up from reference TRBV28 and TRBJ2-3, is DVKVTQSSRYLVKRTGEKVFLECVQDMDHENMFWYRQDPGLGLRLIYFSYDVKMKEKGDIPEGYSVSREKKERFSLILESASTNQTSMYLCASTLWGPASTDTQYFGPGTRLTVL.

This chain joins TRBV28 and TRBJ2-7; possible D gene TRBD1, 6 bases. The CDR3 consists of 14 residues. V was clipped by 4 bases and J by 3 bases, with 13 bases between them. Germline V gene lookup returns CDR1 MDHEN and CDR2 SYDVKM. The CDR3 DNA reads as TGTGCCAGCAGTTGGCAGGACAGCTTCTACGAGCAGTACTTC. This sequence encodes CASSWQDSFYEQYF.

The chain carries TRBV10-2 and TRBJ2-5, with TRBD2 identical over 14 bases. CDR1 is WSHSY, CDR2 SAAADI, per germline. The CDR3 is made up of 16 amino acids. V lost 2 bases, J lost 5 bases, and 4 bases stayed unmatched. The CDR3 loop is CASSEGTSGSRETQYF. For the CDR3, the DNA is TGCGCCAGCAGTGAGGGGACTAGCGGGAGCCGGGAGACCCAGTACTTC.

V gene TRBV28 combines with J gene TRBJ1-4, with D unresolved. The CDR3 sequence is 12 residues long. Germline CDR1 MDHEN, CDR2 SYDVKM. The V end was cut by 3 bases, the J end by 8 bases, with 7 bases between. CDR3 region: CASSFRVEKLFF. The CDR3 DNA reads TGTGCCAGCAGTTTTCGGGTAGAAAAACTGTTTTTT.

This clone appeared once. Written as DNA, the CDR3 is TGTGCCACCAGTGACTTATTACAGGGGTTCGGCGGGGAGCTGTTTTTT. It specifies CATSDLLQGFGGELFF. The chain has TRBV24-1 and TRBJ2-2; 7 bases map to TRBD1. The CDR3 contains 16 residues. Germline CDR1 reads KGHDR; CDR2 reads SFDVKD. Losses at the gene ends were 4 bases for V and 7 bases for J; bases not matched to a gene: 11.